These 8 T cell receptor beta chains were sequenced from one sample in a study of T-cell reconstitution after alpha-beta-depleted transplantation in children. Molecular barcoding with unique molecular identifiers was used for the TCRbeta library. Each CDR3 protein gets one entry after TCRdb re-called the PCR reads with MiXCR. The sample has almost 600,000 distinct CDR3 sequences; 27% are singletons. This specimen consisted of PBMCs, obtained before TCRalphabeta/CD19-depleted stem cell transplant. Receptors originate from a boy less than two years old with Wiskott-Aldrich syndrome, due to receive a stem cell transplant.

A few counts support this clonotype. The genes are TRBV2 and TRBJ2-7; D might be TRBD2 (5 bases). Germline V gene lookup returns CDR1 SNHLY and CDR2 FYNNEI. The V gene lost 0 bases and the J gene lost 2 bases, with 5 bases spanning the gap. This CDR3 spans 13 amino acids. CDR3 region: CASSEAEAYEQYF. CDR3 coding DNA: TGTGCCAGCAGTGAAGCGGAGGCCTACGAGCAGTACTTC.

This chain uses TRBV20-1 with TRBJ2-7; tentatively, D is TRBD1 (7 bases). This CDR3 contains 13 residues. The germline CDR1 and CDR2 sequences are DFQATT and SNEGSKA (reference sequence). Trimming cost V 3 bases and J 6 bases, with 15 bases left between them. This chain's CDR3 is CSARAAGGSEQYF. DNA of the CDR3: TGCAGTGCTAGGGCGGCAGGGGGGAGCGAGCAGTACTTC.

This clonotype was counted only a few times. The genes are TRBV20-1 and TRBJ2-5; 8 nucleotides align to TRBD2. The V segment lost 6 bases and the J segment 5 bases; nucleotides outside the gene matches: 11. Germline CDR1 is DFQATT and CDR2 is SNEGSKA (reference sequence). There are 14 residues in the CDR3. The CDR3: CSAGGGLVGETQYF. In nucleotides, the CDR3 is TGCAGTGCGGGAGGGGGACTAGTAGGGGAGACCCAGTACTTC.

The chain couples TRBV30 to TRBJ2-7; tentatively, D is TRBD2 (6 bases). Germline CDR1 and CDR2: GTSNPN and SVGIG (reference sequence). V was pared by 1 base and J by 1 base, with 17 bases between. The CDR3 is made up of 16 amino acids. The CDR3 coding sequence is TGTGCCTGGAGTGATCCCCCTAGCGTATCATCCTACGAGCAGTACTTC. It translates to CAWSDPPSVSSYEQYF.

The rearrangement joins TRBV11-2 to TRBJ2-3, with D possibly called TRBD1 or TRBD2 (5 bases each). The V gene's germline CDR1 is SGHAT and CDR2 FQNNGV. The CDR3 totals 14 residues. Trimming removed 5 bases from V and 5 bases from J, with 14 bases in between. In nucleotides, the CDR3 is TGTGCCAGCAGCCACCGCCGGGACCGAGATACGCAGTATTTT. Encoded protein: CASSHRRDRDTQYF.

V and J are TRBV10-2 and TRBJ2-1; weak D call: TRBD2 (6 bases). V gave up 3 bases and J gave up 9 bases, with 24 bases separating them. The CDR3 covers 17 residues. Germline assignment: CDR1 WSHSY and CDR2 SAAADI. The CDR3 DNA is TGCGCCAGCAGTGAACCGGTGGGGGGACCCGGGCGTAGTGAGCAGTTCTTC. Translated: CASSEPVGGPGRSEQFF.

The chain recombines TRBV28 with TRBJ2-7, with 9 bases aligning to TRBD2. This CDR3 contains 14 residues. Germline-derived CDR1 and CDR2 are MDHEN and SYDVKM. Germline trimming cut 5 bases from V and 6 bases from J; bases unmatched to any gene: 8. The CDR3 protein is CASSLAGTRVEQYF. CDR3 sequence (DNA): TGTGCCAGCAGTCTAGCGGGAACCCGGGTCGAGCAGTACTTC.

This clonotype came up a few times. This sequence joins TRBV7-8 and TRBJ2-7; no clear D gene. The CDR3 covers 14 residues. V gave up 0 bases and J gave up 0 bases, with 6 bases separating them. CDR1 is SGHVS and CDR2 is FQNEAQ in the germline V gene. CDR3 sequence (DNA): TGTGCCAGCAGCTTAGCGGAACCCTCCTACGAGCAGTACTTC. Its translation is CASSLAEPSYEQYF.